The 23 T cell receptor beta chains reported below all come from one sample, sequenced in a study of Ad26.COV2.S vaccination and SARS-CoV-2 variants. Clones were sequenced by immunoSEQ multiplex PCR, and TCRdb holds only the in-frame ones, with some missing. The sample lists about 370,000 clones, about 88% occurring once. Treatment here: 19 received Ad26.COV2.S at low or high dose, single or two shots; roughly five received placebo; per-sample allocation not given. Sampling took place 63 days after the first vaccine or placebo injection. The sample consisted of peripheral blood, taken in a trial of Ad26.COV2.S vaccine versus placebo. The receptors derive from a person between 18 and 59 years old who received the Ad26.COV2.S COVID-19 vaccine or a placebo.

The CDR3: CASSFTGGTDTQYF. In DNA form, the CDR3 reads TGTGCCAGCAGCTTTACGGGCGGCACAGATACGCAGTATTTT. The J gene is TRBJ2-3, the V gene TRBV7-2; D is unresolved. The germline V gene encodes CDR1 SGHTA and CDR2 FQGNSA. This CDR3 region has 14 residues. V lost 3 bases to trimming and J lost 1 base, with 8 bases between them.

The table lists this clone with a few counts. The chain employs TRBV5-1 and TRBJ1-6; the D is unclear. The CDR3 is 15 amino acids. Trimming pared 4 bases from V and 7 bases from J, leaving 15 bases between. Germline CDR1 reads SGHRS; CDR2 reads YFSETQ. The CDR3 region is CASSDGRAPNSPLHF. DNA for the CDR3: TGCGCCAGCAGCGACGGGAGAGCCCCGAATTCACCCCTCCACTTT.

The V and J genes are TRBV11-2 and TRBJ1-4; D is perhaps TRBD1 (5 bases). V was shortened by 1 base and J by 3 bases, with 15 bases between the two germline ends. The germline V gene has CDR1 SGHAT and CDR2 FQNNGV. This CDR3 has 17 amino acids. CDR3 amino acids: CASSLGAGFLSNEKLFF. As DNA, the CDR3 is TGTGCCAGCAGCTTAGGTGCAGGGTTTCTGTCTAATGAAAAACTGTTTTTT.

The rearrangement joins TRBV5-4 to TRBJ2-2, with TRBD1 matching over 9 bases. Germline CDR1 reads SGHNT; CDR2 reads YYREEE (reference sequence). The trim removed 6 bases at V and 5 bases at J, leaving 11 bases unmatched. CDR3 size: 16 residues. CDR3 sequence reads: CASTATGGGRTGELFF. The CDR3 DNA reads TGTGCCAGCACCGCGACAGGGGGAGGTCGAACCGGGGAGCTGTTTTTT.

The V and J genes are TRBV29-1 and TRBJ2-1; D may match TRBD1 or TRBD2 (6 bases each). The V gene's germline CDR1 is SQVTM and CDR2 ANQGSEA. V shed 4 bases and J shed 7 bases, with 14 bases lying between them. The CDR3 has 13 amino acids. CDR3 nucleotides: TGCAGCGTTGGCGGGGACATATTAAATGAGCAGTTCTTC. Translating it yields CSVGGDILNEQFF.

V and J are TRBV15 and TRBJ1-4, with D unresolved. Germline CDR1 and CDR2: LNHNV and YYDKDF (reference sequence). The CDR3 has 15 residues. Between the trimmed V and J ends, which lost 0 bases and 5 bases, there was a span of 10 bases. The CDR3 region is CATSRDLGVNEKLFF. CDR3 sequence (DNA): TGTGCCACCAGCAGAGATCTTGGCGTCAATGAAAAACTGTTTTTT.

The CDR3 is CTSSQARGESSDTQYF. CDR3 DNA sequence: TGCACCAGCAGCCAAGCCCGGGGGGAATCCTCAGATACGCAGTATTTT. The genes are TRBV1 and TRBJ2-3; the table's D call, TRBD2, has no DNA check behind it. TRBV1 is marked as a pseudogene. The CDR3 spans 16 residues.

The rearrangement uses TRBV3-1 (or the pseudogene TRBV3-2) and TRBJ1-2, with 7 bases matching TRBD1. Germline loops: CDR1 LGHDT, CDR2 YNNKEL (reference sequence). Trimming took 4 bases from V and 9 from J; bases not matched to a gene: 8. The CDR3 is made up of 13 amino acids. The CDR3 sequence: CASSLWTGQCYTF. The CDR3 region has the DNA TGTGCCAGCAGCCTTTGGACAGGCCAGTGCTACACCTTC.

The chain combines TRBV6-5 with TRBJ1-3; D ambiguous. V lost 7 bases to trimming and J lost 4 bases, with 17 bases between them. Germline V gene data show CDR1 as MNHEY and CDR2 as SVGAGI. This CDR3 is built from 15 residues. CDR3 sequence: CASIEGGSPGNTIYF. Written as DNA, the CDR3 is TGTGCCAGCATAGAAGGCGGGAGTCCCGGAAACACCATATATTTT.

The chain has TRBV5-4 and TRBJ1-1, with D possibly being TRBD1 (6 bases). Germline CDR1 and CDR2: SGHNT and YYREEE (reference sequence). V was cut by 3 bases and J by 5 bases, with 17 bases left in between. This CDR3 contains 15 residues. In nucleotides, the CDR3 is TGTGCCAGCAGCTATCAGCGGGGTAGGGGGACTGAAGCTTTCTTT. Its translation: CASSYQRGRGTEAFF.

The chain combines TRBV30 with TRBJ1-2; D is possibly TRBD1 (6 bases). The CDR3 extends over 13 amino acids. V lost 4 bases, J lost 0 bases, and 9 bases lay in between. The V gene's germline CDR1 is GTSNPN and CDR2 SVGIG (reference sequence). The CDR3 is CAWKRDTNYGYTF. The CDR3 DNA follows: TGTGCCTGGAAACGGGACACTAACTATGGCTACACCTTC.

This chain joins TRBV4-3 and TRBJ2-2; D possibly matches TRBD1 or TRBD2 (6 bases each). Germline loops: CDR1 LGHNA, CDR2 YSLEER. V was shortened by 1 base and J by 1 base, with 16 bases between the two germline ends. This CDR3 has 18 residues. The CDR3 reads CASSQGPTGAENTGELFF. The CDR3 region has the DNA TGCGCCAGCAGCCAAGGCCCCACGGGGGCGGAGAACACCGGGGAGCTGTTTTTT.

The chain has TRBV6-2 or TRBV6-3 and TRBJ2-7; D tentatively reads TRBD1 or TRBD2 (5 bases each). The CDR3 runs to 15 residues. The germline V gene encodes CDR1 MNHEY and CDR2 SVGEGT. V was pared by 2 bases and J by 2 bases, with 13 bases between. For the CDR3, the DNA is TGTGCCAGCAGTTACCCCCGGGACGGACCCTACGAGCAGTACTTC. Amino acid sequence: CASSYPRDGPYEQYF.

The chain has TRBV5-1 and TRBJ1-2; D unresolved. V shed 6 bases and J shed 8 bases, with 17 bases lying between them. This CDR3 region has 13 residues. Germline CDR1 reads SGHRS; CDR2 reads YFSETQ. The CDR3 protein is CASTSPETPGYTF. For the CDR3, the DNA is TGCGCCAGCACCTCGCCCGAGACCCCAGGCTACACCTTC.

The V gene is TRBV5-6, the J gene TRBJ2-2; perhaps TRBD1 as D (6 bases). The CDR3 is 15 residues long. Trimming took off 0 bases at V and 7 bases at J, with 13 bases between the two ends. CDR1 SGHDT and CDR2 YYEEEE come from the germline V gene. The CDR3 region is CASSLAWQGFGELFF. The DNA of the CDR3 is TGTGCCAGCAGCTTGGCCTGGCAGGGGTTCGGGGAGCTGTTTTTT.

This clone was recorded once. Other DNA sequences in the sample encode the same CDR3. The chain recombines TRBV5-4 with TRBJ2-3; 11 bases map to TRBD2. With 2 bases clipped from V and 3 bases from J, the junction kept 2 bases outside the gene matches. Germline assignment: CDR1 SGHNT and CDR2 YYREEE (reference sequence). The CDR3 covers 15 residues. The CDR3 sequence: CASSLVAGGTDTQYF. The CDR3 region has the DNA TGTGCCAGCAGCTTAGTAGCGGGGGGGACAGATACGCAGTATTTT.

The chain combines TRBV7-2 with TRBJ2-7; D uncertain. Trimming took 4 bases from V and 3 from J, leaving 13 bases between them. This CDR3 has 14 amino acids. The germline V gene encodes CDR1 SGHTA and CDR2 FQGNSA. Written as DNA, the CDR3 is TGTGCCAGCAGCTCTGACACTCTATTCTACGAGCAGTACTTC. This gives the protein CASSSDTLFYEQYF.

The chain carries TRBV28 and TRBJ1-3; the D gene is possibly TRBD1 (6 bases). Germline CDR1 and CDR2: MDHEN and SYDVKM. V was cut by 6 bases and J by 4 bases, with 13 bases left in between. This CDR3 has 14 amino acids. CDR3 in amino acids: CASSLTGTGNTIYF. For the CDR3, the DNA is TGTGCCAGCAGCCTAACAGGGACCGGAAACACCATATATTTT.

The chain carries TRBV7-8 and TRBJ1-6, with D maybe TRBD1 (5 bases). The V end was cut by 5 bases, the J end by 9 bases, with 17 bases between. The germline CDR1 and CDR2 sequences are SGHVS and FQNEAQ. CDR3 length: 15 residues. The CDR3 DNA reads TGTGCCAGCAGCCCAACAAGGGGATTTAGTTCACCCCTCCACTTT. Its translation is CASSPTRGFSSPLHF. The whole variable domain, filled in from reference TRBV7-8 and TRBJ1-6, reads GAGVSQSPRYKVAKRGQDVALRCDPISGHVSLFWYQQALGQGPEFLTYFQNEAQLDKSGLPSDRFFAERPEGSVSTLKIQRTQQEDSAVYLCASSPTRGFSSPLHFGNGTRLTVT.

The chain couples TRBV4-1 to TRBJ1-5; no clear D gene. The CDR3 runs 16 residues. Germline CDR1 reads MGHRA; CDR2 reads YSYEKL. V was cut by 4 bases and J by 0 bases, with 13 bases left in between. In nucleotides, the CDR3 is TGCGCCAGCAGCCCCGGGCCAGTAACTAGCAATCAGCCCCAGCATTTT. This encodes CASSPGPVTSNQPQHF.

V usage is TRBV5-1 and J usage is TRBJ2-5; possibly TRBD1 or TRBD2 for D (5 bases each). The V gene's germline CDR1 is SGHRS and CDR2 YFSETQ. Trimming removed 1 base from V and 5 bases from J, with 9 bases in between. This CDR3 region has 13 residues. In DNA, the CDR3 is TGCGCCAGCAGCTTGAACGGGGCGGAGACCCAGTACTTC. Its translation is CASSLNGAETQYF.

The chain couples TRBV4-3 to TRBJ1-1; D unresolved. V lost 3 bases to trimming and J lost 2 bases, with 13 bases between them. The CDR3 extends over 15 amino acids. Per germline, CDR1 LGHNA and CDR2 YSLEER. CDR3 coding DNA: TGCGCCAGCAGCCAGCAAGGAGGGAGCAACACTGAAGCTTTCTTT. It encodes CASSQQGGSNTEAFF.

The chain recombines TRBV2 with TRBJ2-3; D unresolved. V was clipped by 4 bases and J by 4 bases, with 9 bases between them. The CDR3 is made up of 13 amino acids. The germline V gene encodes CDR1 SNHLY and CDR2 FYNNEI. CDR3 loop: CASSGARSDTQYF. The CDR3, as DNA: TGTGCCAGCAGTGGAGCTCGGTCAGATACGCAGTATTTT.